These 29 T cell receptor beta chains share one sample of origin, sequenced in a study of beta chain features in type 1 diabetes. The study, taken as a whole, reports: People with Type 1 diabetes carried modestly yet significantly shorter TCRB CDR3s in all four CD4+ subsets.

The authors reverse transcribed all of the isolated RNA, so sequencing captured expressed TCRB transcripts. Here immunoSEQ multiplex PCR was the method, and the copy in TCRdb shows in-frame clones only, minus some. Altogether 600,000 to 700,000 clones are present, under 15% being singletons, with the ten largest covering around 0.12%. The antigens for these receptors are not known. Sequences were obtained from naive CD4+ T cells from blood. The receptor source for this set is a young man with type 1 diabetes.

The sample holds a few counts of this clone. The V and J genes are TRBV15 and TRBJ1-5; D call uncertain. The CDR3 contains 15 residues. CDR1 and CDR2 (germline): LNHNV, YYDKDF (reference sequence). Trimming shortened V by 4 bases and J by 7 bases, and 17 bases separated the two germline ends. For the CDR3, the DNA is TGTGCCACCAGCAAGTTCCGGGATTCTGCACAGCCCCAGCATTTT. It codes for CATSKFRDSAQPQHF.

This clone occurred a few times. This chain joins TRBV9 and TRBJ2-1, with a weak D call TRBD2 (6 bases). CDR3 length: 14 amino acids. Germline-derived CDR1 and CDR2 are SGDLS and YYNGEE. V shed 2 bases and J shed 5 bases, with 11 bases lying between them. CDR3 in amino acids: CASSVGGRDNEQFF. The CDR3 DNA reads TGTGCCAGCAGCGTCGGGGGTCGGGACAATGAGCAGTTCTTC.

This clone appeared a few times. CDR3 loop: CASSLKGQSYGYTF. CDR3 nucleotide sequence: TGTGCCAGCAGCTTGAAGGGACAGAGCTATGGCTACACCTTC. The J gene is TRBJ1-2, the V gene TRBV5-6; 7 bases are a match to TRBD1. The CDR3 spans 14 residues. V shed 1 base and J 4 bases; nucleotides not matched to a gene: 4. The germline CDR1 and CDR2 sequences are SGHDT and YYEEEE. Combining the CDR3 with reference TRBV5-6 and TRBJ1-2 gives the whole variable domain DAGVTQSPTHLIKTRGQQVTLRCSPKSGHDTVSWYQQALGQGPQFIFQYYEEEERQRGNFPDRFSGHQFPNYSSELNVNALLLGDSALYLCASSLKGQSYGYTFGSGTRLTVV.

There are a few counts of this clone. This sequence joins TRBV5-1 and TRBJ2-5; 7 bases agree with TRBD2. Germline assignment: CDR1 SGHRS and CDR2 YFSETQ. CDR3 length: 13 amino acids. J gave up 4 bases and V 3 bases, and 3 bases lay outside the gene matches. The DNA for the CDR3 is TGCGCCAGCAGCTCGGGGGGAAGAGAGACCCAGTACTTC. It is translated as CASSSGGRETQYF.

This clone was seen more than once but under ten times. The genes are TRBV7-9 and TRBJ2-5; D is undetermined. V was cut by 5 bases and J by 5 bases, with 12 bases left in between. CDR1 SEHNR and CDR2 FQNEAQ come from the germline V gene (reference sequence). The CDR3 covers 13 residues. CDR3 loop: CASSRGVLETQYF. The CDR3 coding sequence is TGTGCCAGCAGCCGCGGAGTTCTTGAGACCCAGTACTTC. Supplemented by reference TRBV7-9 and TRBJ2-5, the full variable domain reads DTGVSQNPRHKITKRGQNVTFRCDPISEHNRLYWYRQTLGQGPEFLTYFQNEAQLEKSRLLSDRFSAERPKGSFSTLEIQRTEQGDSAMYLCASSRGVLETQYFGPGTRLLVL.

The chain is built from TRBV7-6 and TRBJ2-7; 7 positions agree with TRBD1. CDR3 length equals 13 residues. CDR1 is SGHVS, CDR2 FNYEAQ, per germline. V lost 1 base to trimming and J lost 4 bases; unmatched junction nucleotides: 1. The CDR3 spells CASSLGTGYEQYF. The CDR3 region has the DNA TGTGCCAGCAGCTTAGGGACAGGTTACGAGCAGTACTTC.

The chain couples TRBV6-6 to TRBJ1-1, with D possibly TRBD1 on 5 matching bases. With 5 bases removed from V and 1 base from J, the gap between germline ends came to 11 bases. The CDR3 runs 14 residues. Germline V gives CDR1 MNHNY, CDR2 SVGAGI (reference sequence). The CDR3 is CASSTGRENTEAFF. The CDR3 DNA is TGTGCCAGCAGTACGGGCAGGGAGAACACTGAAGCTTTCTTT.

Notes on this clone: Other nucleotide sequences from this sample produce the same CDR3. The chain combines TRBV7-3 with TRBJ2-5; no definite D call. Deletions cut 2 bases from V and 2 bases from J, with 6 bases between. Germline CDR1 is SGHTA and CDR2 is FQGTGA. The CDR3 is made up of 13 amino acids. The CDR3 DNA follows: TGTGCCAGCAGCTTAGGACGGCAAGAGACCCAGTACTTC. It specifies CASSLGRQETQYF.

This clone was seen only a few times. This sequence joins TRBV18 and TRBJ1-2; 8 nucleotides line up with TRBD1. V shed 3 bases and J 4 bases; nucleotides not matched to a gene: 7. From germline, CDR1 is KGHSH and CDR2 LQKENI. This CDR3 region has 15 residues. CDR3 sequence reads: CASSPDRAVFYGYTF. CDR3 nucleotide sequence: TGTGCCAGCTCACCGGACAGGGCCGTCTTCTATGGCTACACCTTC.

In this sample, this clone turned up a few times. The genes are TRBV11-2 and TRBJ2-3; D remains ambiguous. Germline CDR1 is SGHAT and CDR2 is FQNNGV. V lost 4 bases, J lost 0 bases, and 14 bases lay in between. CDR3 size: 16 residues. The CDR3 region is CASSYQTRTSTDTQYF. In nucleotides, the CDR3 is TGTGCCAGCAGCTATCAAACGAGGACCAGCACAGATACGCAGTATTTT. Together with reference TRBV11-2 and TRBJ2-3, the CDR3 gives the full variable domain: EAGVAQSPRYKIIEKRQSVAFWCNPISGHATLYWYQQILGQGPKLLIQFQNNGVVDDSQLPKDRFSAERLKGVDSTLKIQPAKLEDSAVYLCASSYQTRTSTDTQYFGPGTRLTVL.

This clone turned up a few times. This rearrangement joins TRBV7-9 to TRBJ2-7; perhaps TRBD1 as D (5 bases). Germline assignment: CDR1 SEHNR and CDR2 FQNEAQ (reference sequence). The CDR3 sequence is 14 residues long. The ends were cut back, 3 bases at V and 3 bases at J, with 12 bases in the middle. CDR3 protein: CASSFSGNFYEQYF. The CDR3 DNA sequence: TGTGCCAGCAGCTTCTCAGGGAACTTCTACGAGCAGTACTTC.

CDR3 sequence (DNA): TGTGCCAGCAGCCCCGGACAGGCCCTCGCCAAAAACATTCAGTACTTC. It specifies CASSPGQALAKNIQYF. This chain joins TRBV7-2 and TRBJ2-4; 7 bases are a match to TRBD1. CDR1 and CDR2 (germline): SGHTA, FQGNSA. Losses at the gene ends were 5 bases for V and 1 base for J; bases not matched to a gene: 8. The length of the CDR3 is 16 residues.

The chain carries TRBV7-2 and TRBJ1-1, with D possibly matching TRBD1 (5 bases). The CDR3 extends over 15 amino acids. Germline assignment: CDR1 SGHTA and CDR2 FQGNSA. Trimming removed 2 bases from V and 1 base from J, with 11 bases in between. CDR3 residues: CASSLWVQGNTEAFF. CDR3 DNA sequence: TGTGCCAGCAGCTTATGGGTCCAGGGGAACACTGAAGCTTTCTTT.

This clone came up a few times. The chain links TRBV28 to TRBJ2-4, with D possibly matching TRBD2 (5 bases). Per the germline V gene, CDR1 is MDHEN and CDR2 is SYDVKM. The CDR3 consists of 13 residues. Deletions cut 2 bases from V and 8 bases from J, with 10 bases between. CDR3 residues: CASSLIEEDIQYF. In nucleotides, the CDR3 is TGTGCCAGCAGTTTAATAGAGGAGGACATTCAGTACTTC.

This clone showed up just a few times. The V gene is TRBV7-2, the J gene TRBJ2-7; the D gene is possibly TRBD1 (6 bases). V lost 5 bases and J lost 4, with 9 bases in between. Germline values: CDR1 SGHTA, CDR2 FQGNSA. The CDR3 sequence is 12 residues long. The CDR3 reads CASSQGHYEQYF. The CDR3 bases are TGTGCCAGCAGCCAGGGACATTACGAGCAGTACTTC. The variable domain in full, completed from reference TRBV7-2 and TRBJ2-7, reads GAGVSQSPSNKVTEKGKDVELRCDPISGHTALYWYRQSLGQGLEFLIYFQGNSAPDKSGLPSDRFSAERTGGSVSTLTIQRTQQEDSAVYLCASSQGHYEQYFGPGTRLTVT.

This chain joins TRBV25-1 and TRBJ2-5; D gene uncertain. The CDR3 covers 13 residues. V was shortened by 10 bases and J by 1 base, with 13 bases between the two germline ends. Germline V gene data show CDR1 as MGHDK and CDR2 as SYGVNS. CDR3 nucleotides: TGTGCCACCGTCGCCGTCGGCCAAGAGACCCAGTACTTC. Its translation: CATVAVGQETQYF.

Points on this clone: Compared with germline, one end of the junction differs, possibly owing to a read error. V usage is TRBV7-7 and J usage is TRBJ2-7; 7 bases are a match to TRBD1. The length of the CDR3 is 15 residues. CDR1 and CDR2 from the germline V gene are SSHAT and FNYEAQ (reference sequence). DNA of the CDR3: TGTGCTAGCAGCTTGGACAGGTTCATTTCCTACGAGCAGTACTTC. It translates to CASSLDRFISYEQYF. The variable domain in full, completed from reference TRBV7-7 and TRBJ2-7, reads GAGVSQSPRYKVTKRGQDVTLRCDPISSHATLYWYQQALGQGPEFLTYFNYEAQPDKSGLPSDRFSAERPEGSISTLTIQRTEQRDSAMYRCASSLDRFISYEQYFGPGTRLTVT.

The chain combines TRBV28 with TRBJ1-2, with D possibly matching TRBD1 (5 bases). V was shortened by 7 bases and J by 8 bases, with 14 bases between the two germline ends. The CDR3 runs to 12 residues. Germline V CDR1 and CDR2: MDHEN, SYDVKM. CDR3 nucleotides: TGTGCCAGCACCTCGGAGGGGTCCGGCTACACCTTC. Encoded protein: CASTSEGSGYTF.

The chain recombines TRBV10-3 with TRBJ1-1; D is unclear. Trimming took off 4 bases at V and 0 bases at J, with 9 bases between the two ends. The CDR3 spans 14 residues. CDR1 and CDR2 from the germline V gene are ENHRY and SYGVKD. For the CDR3, the DNA is TGTGCCATCAGTGGGAACCAGATGAACACTGAAGCTTTCTTT. Amino acid sequence: CAISGNQMNTEAFF.

The chain joins TRBV12-5 to TRBJ2-7, with TRBD1 identical over 9 bases. Germline trimming cut 1 base from V and 3 bases from J; bases unmatched to any gene: 4. Germline V CDR1 and CDR2: LGHNT, FRNRAP. The CDR3 extends over 15 amino acids. CDR3: CASGLAQGQGYEQYF. Written as DNA, the CDR3 is TGTGCTAGTGGTTTGGCCCAGGGACAGGGCTACGAGCAGTACTTC.

About this clone: The identical CDR3 is also encoded by other nucleotide sequences in the sample. V and J are TRBV28 and TRBJ2-7; D is unresolved. The CDR3 loop spans 12 amino acids. The V end was cut by 5 bases, the J end by 2 bases, with 7 bases between. Germline V gene lookup returns CDR1 MDHEN and CDR2 SYDVKM. CDR3 sequence: CASSQSTYEQYF. CDR3 DNA: TGTGCCAGCAGTCAGTCGACCTACGAGCAGTACTTC.

The rearrangement uses TRBV27 and TRBJ1-5, with 7 bases matching TRBD1. Germline V lookup: CDR1 MNHEY, CDR2 SMNVEV (reference sequence). With 2 bases clipped from V and 2 bases from J, the junction kept 12 bases outside the gene matches. The CDR3 is made up of 18 amino acids. The CDR3 spells CASSLPTRQGEGNQPQHF. CDR3 bases: TGTGCCAGCAGTTTACCGACTAGACAGGGCGAGGGCAATCAGCCCCAGCATTTT.

The rearrangement joins TRBV25-1 to TRBJ1-4; the match to TRBD1 covers 9 bases. This CDR3 has 18 residues. J gave up 3 bases and V 4 bases, and 12 bases lay outside the gene matches. In germline, CDR1 is MGHDK, CDR2 SYGVNS. The CDR3 loop reads CASSAQGAPRTANEKLFF. The CDR3 coding sequence is TGTGCCAGCAGTGCACAGGGGGCCCCCCGTACGGCTAATGAAAAACTGTTTTTT.

A word on this clone: Different DNA sequences within this sample yield the same CDR3. The chain employs TRBV20-1 and TRBJ2-5; D call uncertain. Germline CDR1 and CDR2: DFQATT and SNEGSKA (reference sequence). The CDR3 extends over 11 amino acids. V lost 0 bases and J lost 4, with 3 bases in between. The CDR3 sequence is CSAREGETQYF. DNA of the CDR3: TGCAGTGCTAGAGAAGGAGAGACCCAGTACTTC.

This clone has just a few counts. V and J are TRBV9 and TRBJ2-1; a weak D match, TRBD1 (5 bases). CDR1 is SGDLS and CDR2 is YYNGEE in the germline V gene. The germline V and J ends were trimmed by 4 bases and 9 bases, with 17 bases remaining between them. The CDR3 covers 14 residues. The chain's CDR3 is CASSTQQVYGEQFF. CDR3 bases: TGTGCCAGCAGCACTCAACAGGTCTATGGTGAGCAGTTCTTC.

The CDR3 here is CASSPIGTGEQYF. CDR3 in DNA: TGTGCCAGCAGTCCGATAGGGACGGGGGAGCAGTACTTC. The V and J genes are TRBV27 and TRBJ2-7; either TRBD1 or TRBD2 may supply D (5 bases each). V gave up 5 bases and J gave up 7 bases, with 15 bases separating them. CDR1 is MNHEY, CDR2 SMNVEV, per germline (reference sequence). The CDR3 covers 13 residues.

This clone has only a few counts. The rearrangement links TRBV9 to TRBJ1-2; D is perhaps TRBD1 (6 bases). V shed 4 bases and J shed 5 bases, with 18 bases lying between them. This CDR3 comprises 15 residues. Germline V gene sequence: CDR1 SGDLS, CDR2 YYNGEE. This chain's CDR3 is CASSPGTPDLYGYTF. The CDR3 DNA reads TGTGCCAGCAGCCCCGGGACACCGGACCTTTATGGCTACACCTTC.

This clone showed up just a few times. This chain uses TRBV11-2 with TRBJ2-5, with TRBD1 as a possible D gene (5 bases). Germline V gene lookup returns CDR1 SGHAT and CDR2 FQNNGV. The germline V and J ends were trimmed by 2 bases and 1 base, with 8 bases remaining between them. The CDR3 is 14 residues long. The CDR3, as DNA: TGTGCCAGCAGCTTAAGAACAGGCCAAGAGACCCAGTACTTC. Translation: CASSLRTGQETQYF.

This clone was found a few times. V usage is TRBV28 and J usage is TRBJ2-1; D ambiguous. Germline V gene sequence: CDR1 MDHEN, CDR2 SYDVKM. This CDR3 comprises 13 residues. V shed 8 bases and J shed 8 bases, with 16 bases lying between them. The CDR3 DNA reads TGTGCCAGCCGAGAGCAGGATTGGGATGAGCAGTTCTTC. Its translation: CASREQDWDEQFF.